Below are 8 T cell receptor beta chains sequenced from a single sample in a study of cytotoxic CD8 clonotypes in ibrutinib-treated CLL. The repertoire was sequenced with immunoSEQ multiplex PCR; TCRdb's copy has only in-frame clones and lacks some. The repertoire consists of around 77,000 clones, with more than 75% occurring once and the leading ten covering around 7.7%. This material consisted of PBMCs, taken at disease progression, from a patient treated with ibrutinib. The receptors shown here come from a human donor with chronic lymphocytic leukemia.

This clone appeared a few times. V gene TRBV6-5 combines with J gene TRBJ2-7; no clear D gene. Germline assignment: CDR1 MNHEY and CDR2 SVGAGI. CDR3 length: 15 residues. With 0 bases removed from V and 0 bases from J, the gap between germline ends came to 9 bases. The CDR3 DNA sequence: TGTGCCAGCAGTTACTCGGTCTTTGGCTCCTACGAGCAGTACTTC. It translates to CASSYSVFGSYEQYF.

The V call is TRBV10-1, the J call TRBJ2-7; D is ambiguous. Trimming pared 3 bases from V and 3 bases from J, leaving 6 bases between. CDR1 is WNHNN, CDR2 SYGVQD, per germline (reference sequence). The CDR3 loop spans 12 amino acids. The CDR3 loop is CASSESFYEQYF. The CDR3 DNA follows: TGCGCCAGCAGTGAAAGTTTCTACGAGCAGTACTTC.

The chain links TRBV7-6 to TRBJ2-1, with D tentatively TRBD2 (5 bases). The CDR3 extends over 15 amino acids. Germline-derived CDR1 and CDR2 are SGHVS and FNYEAQ. Deletions cut 5 bases from V and 0 bases from J, with 11 bases between. For the CDR3, the DNA is TGTGCCAGCAGCCTCAGCGGCTCCTCCTACAATGAGCAGTTCTTC. Its protein product is CASSLSGSSYNEQFF.

The rearrangement joins TRBV19 to TRBJ2-2, with TRBD1 identical over 10 bases. The germline V gene has CDR1 LNHDA and CDR2 SQIVND (reference sequence). The CDR3 consists of 15 residues. Unmatched junction bases numbered 5, after V lost 3 bases and J lost 7 bases. The CDR3 nucleotides read TGTGCCAGTAGTATCCGACAGGGGGCTCACGGGGAGCTGTTTTTT. This translates into CASSIRQGAHGELFF.

This sequence joins TRBV10-1 and TRBJ1-5; no reliable D call. Trimming removed 4 bases at V and 1 base at J, with 17 bases between. CDR3 size: 17 residues. CDR1 WNHNN and CDR2 SYGVQD come from the germline V gene (reference sequence). CDR3 sequence (DNA): TGCGCCAGCAGTGTAAGGAAGGTCCCGAACAGCAATCAGCCCCAGCATTTT. Its protein product is CASSVRKVPNSNQPQHF.

Only a few counts were recorded for this clone. The genes are TRBV7-9 and TRBJ1-3; D gene ambiguous. Deletions cut 3 bases from V and 3 bases from J, with 3 bases between. Germline V gene sequence: CDR1 SEHNR, CDR2 FQNEAQ (reference sequence). This CDR3 is built from 12 residues. CDR3 loop: CASSFFGNTIYF. The CDR3 DNA follows: TGTGCCAGCAGCTTTTTTGGAAACACCATATATTTT. The full variable domain, in which reference TRBV7-9 and TRBJ1-3 provide the parts outside the CDR3, is DTGVSQNPRHKITKRGQNVTFRCDPISEHNRLYWYRQTLGQGPEFLTYFQNEAQLEKSRLLSDRFSAERPKGSFSTLEIQRTEQGDSAMYLCASSFFGNTIYFGEGSWLTVV.

The chain joins TRBV5-6 to TRBJ1-1; possible D gene TRBD1, 5 bases. Trimming stripped 0 bases from V and 1 base from J, with 7 bases between. The germline V gene encodes CDR1 SGHDT and CDR2 YYEEEE. This CDR3 contains 14 residues. CDR3 amino acids: CASSLVGPNTEAFF. Written as DNA, the CDR3 is TGTGCCAGCAGCTTGGTGGGACCGAACACTGAAGCTTTCTTT.

The chain joins TRBV15 to TRBJ2-3, with 10 positions matching TRBD1. CDR1 LNHNV and CDR2 YYDKDF come from the germline V gene (reference sequence). The length of the CDR3 is 15 residues. The junction had 12 bases not matched to a gene; V was cut back by 11 bases and J by 4 bases. The CDR3 nucleotides read TGTGCCGCGAGCTTAGGGGACAGGGGAGCAGATACGCAGTATTTT. It specifies CAASLGDRGADTQYF.